This entry lists 25 T cell receptor beta chains sequenced from one sample in a study of control samples from healthy donors and cancer patients. Method: immunoSEQ multiplex PCR; TCRdb's copy keeps in-frame clones and lacks some. The top ten clones hold approximately 6.1% of a sample with 150,000 to 170,000 clones, about 94% of them seen once. Sequences were obtained from blood. The source is a man in his forties in good health.

The rearrangement joins TRBV4-3 to TRBJ1-5; D may be TRBD1 (5 bases). Germline V gives CDR1 LGHNA, CDR2 YSLEER. Trimming left V 1 base short and J 6 bases short, with 10 bases between. This CDR3 is built from 14 residues. CDR3 sequence (DNA): TGCGCCAGCAGCCAAGGGGTGGGGACTCAGCCCCAGCATTTT. Encoded protein: CASSQGVGTQPQHF.

The chain employs TRBV19 and TRBJ1-1; a possible D gene is TRBD1 (6 bases). V lost 3 bases, J lost 4 bases, and 12 bases lay in between. CDR1 and CDR2 from the germline V gene are LNHDA and SQIVND (reference sequence). The CDR3 extends over 14 amino acids. The CDR3 nucleotides read TGTGCCAGTAGTATGGACAGCCGGGTCACTGAAGCTTTCTTT. Translation gives CASSMDSRVTEAFF.

The chain uses TRBV18 and TRBJ1-5; the D gene is possibly TRBD1 (5 bases). Trimming pared 2 bases from V and 7 bases from J, leaving 12 bases between. Germline V CDR1 and CDR2: KGHSH, LQKENI. The CDR3 runs 14 residues. The CDR3 is CASSPTYGGQPQHF. CDR3 bases: TGTGCCAGCTCACCAACCTATGGGGGACAGCCCCAGCATTTT. Together with reference TRBV18 and TRBJ1-5, the CDR3 gives the full variable domain: NAGVMQNPRHLVRRRGQEARLRCSPMKGHSHVYWYRQLPEEGLKFMVYLQKENIIDESGMPKERFSAEFPKEGPSILRIQQVVRGDSAAYFCASSPTYGGQPQHFGDGTRLSIL.

The chain recombines TRBV5-6 with TRBJ2-1, with D perhaps being TRBD1 or TRBD2 (5 bases each). CDR1 and CDR2 from the germline V gene are SGHDT and YYEEEE. V lost 4 bases and J lost 7, with 12 bases in between. The CDR3 has 13 amino acids. CDR3 loop: CASSPIEGNEQFF. CDR3 nucleotides: TGTGCCAGCAGCCCCATCGAGGGGAATGAGCAGTTCTTC. Looking up the rest from reference TRBV5-6 and TRBJ2-1 gives the full variable domain: DAGVTQSPTHLIKTRGQQVTLRCSPKSGHDTVSWYQQALGQGPQFIFQYYEEEERQRGNFPDRFSGHQFPNYSSELNVNALLLGDSALYLCASSPIEGNEQFFGPGTRLTVL.

The genes are TRBV20-1 and TRBJ1-4; 8 bases fit TRBD1. Germline V lookup: CDR1 DFQATT, CDR2 SNEGSKA (reference sequence). This CDR3 is 11 amino acids long. Written as DNA, the CDR3 is TGCAGAGGACAGGGCGGTGAAAAACTGTTTTTT. This gives the protein CRGQGGEKLFF.

This chain joins TRBV4-1 and TRBJ2-7; D is possibly TRBD1 (6 bases). Germline-derived CDR1 and CDR2 are MGHRA and YSYEKL. Trimming shortened V by 1 base and J by 0 bases, and 10 bases separated the two germline ends. The CDR3 is made up of 15 amino acids. CDR3 DNA: TGCGCCAGCAGCCAAGGGGACACCCCCTCCTACGAGCAGTACTTC. It specifies CASSQGDTPSYEQYF.

The chain is built from TRBV5-4 and TRBJ2-7; unclear D gene. Germline CDR1 and CDR2: SGHNT and YYREEE (reference sequence). Trimming cost V 3 bases and J 6 bases, with 10 bases left between them. The CDR3 is 12 residues long. The CDR3 nucleotides read TGTGCCAGCAGCTCTGACCACCGCGAGCAGTACTTC. It encodes CASSSDHREQYF.

This clone came up once. The chain joins TRBV6-2 or TRBV6-3 to TRBJ2-3; D perhaps matches TRBD2 (6 bases). Trimming shortened V by 2 bases and J by 2 bases, and 11 bases separated the two germline ends. The CDR3 has 15 amino acids. CDR1 is MNHEY, CDR2 SVGEGT, per germline. The CDR3 here is CASSYIPGATDTQYF. The CDR3, as DNA: TGTGCCAGCAGTTACATCCCGGGAGCCACAGATACGCAGTATTTT.

The CDR3 reads CASSLGGLDISSYEQYF. The CDR3 bases are TGTGCCAGCAGCTTAGGGGGACTTGATATAAGCTCCTACGAGCAGTACTTC. The chain couples TRBV7-2 to TRBJ2-7; maybe TRBD2 (6 bases). The V end was cut by 1 base, the J end by 0 bases, with 16 bases between. The CDR3 loop spans 17 amino acids. Germline loops: CDR1 SGHTA, CDR2 FQGNSA.

The chain has TRBV28 and TRBJ1-6, with TRBD1 identical over 7 bases. Germline trimming cut 5 bases from V and 0 bases from J; bases unmatched to any gene: 16. The CDR3 is 20 residues long. The germline V gene has CDR1 MDHEN and CDR2 SYDVKM. The CDR3 coding sequence is TGTGCCAGCAGTCCCCGGACAGGTATTAACCGACGCTCCTATAATTCACCCCTCCACTTT. Translation: CASSPRTGINRRSYNSPLHF.

Here the CDR3 reads CASSSHSGGVSTDTQYF. The DNA for the CDR3 is TGTGCCAGCAGTTCTCATAGCGGGGGGGTTAGCACAGATACGCAGTATTTT. The V and J genes are TRBV28 and TRBJ2-3, with 11 nucleotides matching TRBD2. This CDR3 region has 17 residues. The junction had 6 bases not matched to a gene; V was cut back by 4 bases and J by 0 bases. CDR1 and CDR2 (germline): MDHEN, SYDVKM.

The V call is TRBV5-1, the J call TRBJ2-1, with TRBD2 as a possible D gene (6 bases). The CDR3 is 13 residues long. The V end was cut by 3 bases, the J end by 8 bases, with 12 bases between. Germline assignment: CDR1 SGHRS and CDR2 YFSETQ. DNA of the CDR3: TGCGCCAGCAGCTCGCCTAGGGAGGATGAGCAGTTCTTC. Residues: CASSSPREDEQFF.

The V call is TRBV6-6, the J call TRBJ1-1; D not resolved. Trimming shortened V by 2 bases and J by 4 bases, and 8 bases separated the two germline ends. Germline CDR1 is MNHNY and CDR2 is SVGAGI (reference sequence). This CDR3 is 13 amino acids long. In DNA form, the CDR3 reads TGTGCCAGCAGTTACACGCGGGGCACTGAAGCTTTCTTT. This codes for CASSYTRGTEAFF.

The rearrangement joins TRBV9 to TRBJ1-2; possible D gene TRBD1, 6 bases. The V and J ends lost 4 bases and 4 bases respectively, with 14 bases between them. The CDR3 covers 14 residues. CDR1 is SGDLS and CDR2 is YYNGEE in the germline V gene. The chain's CDR3 is CASSPRTGTYGYTF. CDR3 DNA sequence: TGTGCCAGCAGCCCCCGAACAGGGACCTATGGCTACACCTTC.

This chain connects TRBV11-3 to TRBJ2-5; tentatively, D is TRBD2 (6 bases). The CDR3 has 15 amino acids. Trimming pared 2 bases from V and 4 bases from J, leaving 14 bases between. Germline V CDR1 and CDR2: SGHNT, YENEEA. CDR3 DNA: TGTGCCAGCAGCTTAAACGGGGGTGATGGAGAGACCCAGTACTTC. Translated, it gives CASSLNGGDGETQYF.

There are a few counts of this clone. V usage is TRBV29-1 and J usage is TRBJ1-1; weak D call: TRBD1 (6 bases). The CDR3 runs to 16 residues. Trimming took 0 bases from V and 1 from J, leaving 15 bases between them. The germline CDR1 and CDR2 sequences are SQVTM and ANQGSEA. DNA for the CDR3: TGCAGCGTTGAAGATCCCGACTCGACAGGGAACACTGAAGCTTTCTTT. Translated, it gives CSVEDPDSTGNTEAFF.

V is TRBV6-5 and J is TRBJ2-1; D gene uncertain. Trimming removed 0 bases from V and 4 bases from J, with 4 bases in between. This CDR3 is 13 amino acids long. From germline, CDR1 is MNHEY and CDR2 SVGAGI. The CDR3 region is CASSYSLYNEQFF. The CDR3 nucleotides are TGTGCCAGCAGTTACTCCCTTTACAATGAGCAGTTCTTC.

This clone was observed a single time. The chain links TRBV5-1 to TRBJ2-7, with TRBD2 identical over 7 bases. V shed 0 bases and J 3 bases; nucleotides not matched to a gene: 12. CDR3 length equals 17 residues. Germline CDR1 SGHRS, CDR2 YFSETQ. CDR3 nucleotides: TGCGCCAGCAGCTTGGACTCCGGGAGGTTGAGGGACTACGAGCAGTACTTC. Its translation is CASSLDSGRLRDYEQYF.

This chain uses TRBV28 with TRBJ2-7, with TRBD1 as a possible D gene (6 bases). V shed 4 bases and J shed 4 bases, with 8 bases lying between them. The CDR3 is 12 amino acids. From germline, CDR1 is MDHEN and CDR2 SYDVKM. CDR3 nucleotides: TGTGCCAGCAGTTCCAGGGGATACGAGCAGTACTTC. As protein: CASSSRGYEQYF.

The chain is built from TRBV6-5 and TRBJ1-2, with 9 bases identical to TRBD1. Per the germline V gene, CDR1 is MNHEY and CDR2 is SVGAGI. CDR3 length: 13 residues. The J segment lost 3 bases and the V segment lost 9 bases, leaving 5 bases of the junction unmatched. Here the CDR3 DNA reads TGTGCCAGTCAAAGGACAGGGGACTATGGCTACACCTTC. Its translation is CASQRTGDYGYTF.

The chain uses TRBV28 and TRBJ1-2, with unresolved D. V was trimmed by 8 bases and J by 6 bases, leaving 13 bases between them. Germline V CDR1 and CDR2: MDHEN, SYDVKM. The length of the CDR3 is 12 residues. CDR3 sequence (DNA): TGTGCCAGCCTAGGAGATCTCGATGGCTACACCTTC. Translated: CASLGDLDGYTF.

This sequence joins TRBV19 and TRBJ1-1; no clear D. V was pared by 3 bases and J by 7 bases, with 18 bases between. CDR1 and CDR2 from the germline V gene are LNHDA and SQIVND (reference sequence). The CDR3 length is 15 residues. CDR3 in amino acids: CASSISQRAQDEAFF. CDR3 DNA: TGTGCCAGTAGTATTAGCCAGAGAGCCCAGGATGAAGCTTTCTTT.

The genes are TRBV12-3 or TRBV12-4 and TRBJ1-1; 8 bases are a match to TRBD1. The CDR3 spans 13 residues. J was trimmed by 11 bases and V by 8 bases; bases with no gene match: 13. The CDR3 loop is CASAYLNRGVAFF. DNA of the CDR3: TGTGCCAGCGCATACTTAAACAGGGGGGTTGCTTTCTTT.

A single count supports this clone. J is TRBJ2-5 and V is TRBV30; D may be TRBD2 (7 bases). The length of the CDR3 is 14 residues. Per the germline V gene, CDR1 is GTSNPN and CDR2 is SVGIG (reference sequence). The V gene lost 2 bases and the J gene lost 0 bases, with 10 bases spanning the gap. In nucleotides, the CDR3 is TGTGCCTGGAGTACGGGGGGCGACCAAGAGACCCAGTACTTC. Its translation: CAWSTGGDQETQYF.

The chain recombines TRBV4-3 with TRBJ1-6; D perhaps matches TRBD1 (5 bases). CDR1 and CDR2 (germline): LGHNA, YSLEER. Trimming removed 0 bases from V and 2 bases from J, with 8 bases in between. This CDR3 has 16 residues. The CDR3 spells CASSQDGRAYNSPLHF. CDR3 DNA sequence: TGCGCCAGCAGCCAAGATGGCAGGGCCTATAATTCACCCCTCCACTTT.